Below are 23 T cell receptor beta chains sequenced from a single sample in a study of ipilimumab plus nivolumab after autologous stem cell transplantation. TCRdb's copy holds only in-frame clones and misses some; the assay was immunoSEQ multiplex PCR. Of about 10,000 clones in the sample, 78% are singletons; the top ten hold approximately 8.2%. Sequenced material: PBMCs, taken in a trial of ipilimumab plus nivolumab as post-transplant consolidation. All receptors come from a male donor with diffuse large B-cell lymphoma.

This clone was seen more than once but under ten times. The chain uses TRBV28 and TRBJ1-4, with D maybe TRBD1 (6 bases). V was cut by 10 bases and J by 8 bases, with 17 bases left in between. Looked up from germline, CDR1 is MDHEN and CDR2 is SYDVKM. CDR3 length: 13 residues. The CDR3 coding sequence is TGTGCCACCAACAGGGAAGGGATCGAAAAACTGTTTTTT. It yields the protein CATNREGIEKLFF. Using reference TRBV28 and TRBJ1-4 for the parts outside the CDR3, the full variable domain is DVKVTQSSRYLVKRTGEKVFLECVQDMDHENMFWYRQDPGLGLRLIYFSYDVKMKEKGDIPEGYSVSREKKERFSLILESASTNQTSMYLCATNREGIEKLFFGSGTQLSVL.

V usage is TRBV18 and J usage is TRBJ1-3; possibly TRBD1 for D (5 bases). V was cut by 3 bases and J by 4 bases, with 10 bases left in between. Germline assignment: CDR1 KGHSH and CDR2 LQKENI. CDR3 size: 14 residues. The CDR3 here is CASSPSGLGNTIYF. The CDR3 region has the DNA TGTGCCAGCTCACCCTCGGGGCTCGGAAACACCATATATTTT.

The V and J genes are TRBV5-1 and TRBJ2-5; TRBD2 agrees at 7 bases. Germline V gene sequence: CDR1 SGHRS, CDR2 YFSETQ. V trimming: 7 bases; J trimming: 3 bases; junction bases outside the gene matches: 0. The CDR3 extends over 11 amino acids. CDR3 in amino acids: CASRGEETQYF. CDR3 DNA sequence: TGCGCCAGCCGGGGGGAAGAGACCCAGTACTTC.

The genes are TRBV19 and TRBJ1-3; 7 bases line up with TRBD1. Germline CDR1 is LNHDA and CDR2 is SQIVND (reference sequence). Losses at the gene ends were 4 bases for V and 5 bases for J; bases not matched to a gene: 8. CDR3 length equals 15 residues. The CDR3 is CASSNGTEYRNTIYF. The CDR3 DNA reads as TGTGCCAGTAGTAACGGGACAGAGTACCGAAACACCATATATTTT. Drawing the rest from reference TRBV19 and TRBJ1-3, the complete variable domain is DGGITQSPKYLFRKEGQNVTLSCEQNLNHDAMYWYRQDPGQGLRLIYYSQIVNDFQKGDIAEGYSVSREKKESFPLTVTSAQKNPTAFYLCASSNGTEYRNTIYFGEGSWLTVV.

Concerning this clone itself: The germline gene is not matched at one end of the junction; a read error may be the cause. V gene TRBV6-6 combines with J gene TRBJ1-6; D is perhaps TRBD1 (6 bases). The V gene's germline CDR1 is MNHNY and CDR2 SVGAGI (reference sequence). The CDR3 extends over 16 amino acids. The chain's CDR3 is CASSYSQQGSSSPLHF. In DNA form, the CDR3 reads TGTGCCAGCAGCTACTCCCAACAGGGCTCTTCTTCACCCCTCCACTTT.

This sequence joins TRBV5-6 and TRBJ2-5, with unresolved D. CDR1 and CDR2 from the germline V gene are SGHDT and YYEEEE. The CDR3 runs 13 residues. With 4 bases removed from V and 5 bases from J, the gap between germline ends came to 12 bases. CDR3 sequence reads: CASSPQSDETQYF. The CDR3 DNA sequence: TGTGCCAGCAGCCCCCAGTCTGACGAGACCCAGTACTTC.

In this sample, this clone turned up once. The CDR3 spells CASSYSSMGELFF. CDR3 in DNA: TGTGCCAGCAGTTACTCGAGTATGGGGGAGCTGTTTTTT. The chain recombines TRBV6-6 with TRBJ2-2; D uncertain. Germline values: CDR1 MNHNY, CDR2 SVGAGI (reference sequence). The CDR3 is 13 amino acids. With 0 bases removed from V and 8 bases from J, the gap between germline ends came to 7 bases.

The V and J genes are TRBV18 and TRBJ1-5, with D tentatively TRBD1 (5 bases). V lost 3 bases and J lost 5, with 11 bases in between. The length of the CDR3 is 14 residues. In germline, CDR1 is KGHSH, CDR2 LQKENI. The CDR3 is CASSPGGDYQPQHF. CDR3 coding DNA: TGTGCCAGCTCACCGGGGGGAGACTATCAGCCCCAGCATTTT.

The gene calls are TRBV6-6 and TRBJ1-3; D unresolved. The V and J ends lost 0 bases and 0 bases respectively, with 6 bases between them. This CDR3 region has 15 residues. Germline assignment: CDR1 MNHNY and CDR2 SVGAGI (reference sequence). The CDR3 loop reads CASSYSGTSGNTIYF. DNA for the CDR3: TGTGCCAGCAGTTACTCAGGCACCTCTGGAAACACCATATATTTT.

This rearrangement joins TRBV5-1 to TRBJ2-1, with a possible D match to TRBD1 (6 bases). Trimming took off 4 bases at V and 8 bases at J, with 13 bases between the two ends. The CDR3 runs to 13 residues. The V gene's germline CDR1 is SGHRS and CDR2 YFSETQ. The CDR3 DNA follows: TGCGCCAGCAGCCCCGACAGGTGGTATGAGCAGTTCTTC. It translates to CASSPDRWYEQFF.

The chain uses TRBV5-4 and TRBJ1-6; a weak D match, TRBD1 (5 bases). The germline gives CDR1 SGHNT, CDR2 YYREEE (reference sequence). Trimming took off 7 bases at V and 10 bases at J, with 18 bases between the two ends. This CDR3 has 14 residues. CDR3 in DNA: TGTGCCAGCGGCGTCCGACGGCCAGGGTCACCCCTCCACTTT. Translating gives CASGVRRPGSPLHF.

Only one count was recorded for this clone. The chain employs TRBV19 and TRBJ1-2; perhaps TRBD1 as D (6 bases). V gave up 10 bases and J gave up 2 bases, with 14 bases separating them. Germline CDR1 is LNHDA and CDR2 is SQIVND (reference sequence). The CDR3 runs to 13 residues. The CDR3 DNA follows: TGTGCCACCCAAAGGACAGTCAACTATGGCTACACCTTC. Translation gives CATQRTVNYGYTF.

This chain connects TRBV4-1 to TRBJ1-2; D perhaps matches TRBD1 (6 bases). Germline CDR1 and CDR2: MGHRA and YSYEKL. The CDR3 is 14 amino acids. Trimming removed 5 bases from V and 0 bases from J, with 10 bases in between. This CDR3 is CASSFRDTNYGYTF. The CDR3 DNA reads as TGCGCCAGCAGCTTCAGGGACACTAACTATGGCTACACCTTC.

The chain uses TRBV9 and TRBJ2-3, with D uncertain. The V end lost 2 bases, the J end lost 4 bases, and 11 bases lay between the germline ends. Germline V gene lookup returns CDR1 SGDLS and CDR2 YYNGEE. The CDR3 extends over 14 amino acids. This CDR3 reads CASSVVQTADTQYF. The CDR3 DNA reads TGTGCCAGCAGCGTGGTTCAGACTGCAGATACGCAGTATTTT.

V gene TRBV4-2 combines with J gene TRBJ2-7; 13 positions agree with TRBD2. V was clipped by 1 base and J by 7 bases; unmatched bases: 10. CDR3 length equals 17 residues. CDR1 and CDR2 from the germline V gene are LGHNA and YNFKEQ. CDR3 sequence reads: CASSQAQGTSGEREQYF. CDR3 DNA: TGTGCCAGCAGCCAAGCCCAAGGGACTAGCGGGGAGAGGGAGCAGTACTTC.

This clone appeared once. The gene calls are TRBV7-9 and TRBJ2-7, with no clear D. This CDR3 comprises 13 residues. From germline, CDR1 is SEHNR and CDR2 FQNEAQ (reference sequence). V was shortened by 4 bases and J by 5 bases, with 12 bases between the two germline ends. The CDR3 nucleotides are TGTGCCAGCAGCTCAACAAATTTCGACGAGCAGTACTTC. Translated: CASSSTNFDEQYF.

This chain connects TRBV10-3 to TRBJ2-7, with 8 bases identical to TRBD2. Germline CDR1 and CDR2: ENHRY and SYGVKD. The CDR3 contains 16 residues. V gave up 3 bases and J gave up 0 bases; unmatched junction bases: 7. The DNA for the CDR3 is TGTGCCATCAGTGATCGGGGGGGGCGAAGCTCCTACGAGCAGTACTTC. This gives the protein CAISDRGGRSSYEQYF.

This clone was detected only a few times. This chain links TRBV27 with TRBJ2-7; D is possibly TRBD2 (7 bases). The ends were cut back, 3 bases at V and 4 bases at J, with 16 bases in the middle. The germline gives CDR1 MNHEY, CDR2 SMNVEV (reference sequence). This CDR3 has 15 amino acids. In DNA, the CDR3 is TGTGCCAGCAGTTTCCAATGGGGGGGCGGGTACGAGCAGTACTTC. As protein: CASSFQWGGGYEQYF.

The V call is TRBV11-2, the J call TRBJ2-1; D unclear. From germline, CDR1 is SGHAT and CDR2 FQNNGV. CDR3 size: 14 residues. V was shortened by 1 base and J by 10 bases, with 14 bases between the two germline ends. The CDR3, as DNA: TGTGCCAGCAGCTTAGGGCCGGCTGGCTTGGAGCAGTTCTTC. It translates to CASSLGPAGLEQFF.

The chain carries TRBV6-5 and TRBJ1-5; tentatively, D is TRBD1 (5 bases). The ends were cut back, 7 bases at V and 1 base at J, with 11 bases in the middle. Germline CDR1 and CDR2: MNHEY and SVGAGI. The CDR3 covers 14 residues. In DNA, the CDR3 is TGTGCCAGCAAGCGGGGGGAGAGCAATCAGCCCCAGCATTTT. It yields the protein CASKRGESNQPQHF.

The chain uses TRBV4-2 and TRBJ2-3, with 12 bases fitting TRBD2. The CDR3 has 18 residues. Germline values: CDR1 LGHNA, CDR2 YNFKEQ. V was pared by 3 bases and J by 0 bases, with 7 bases of the junction left unmatched. CDR3: CASSHETSGGPSTDTQYF. The CDR3 bases are TGTGCCAGCAGCCATGAGACTAGCGGGGGACCTAGCACAGATACGCAGTATTTT.

The chain links TRBV5-4 to TRBJ2-7; D not resolved. The CDR3 spans 11 residues. V lost 1 base, J lost 3 bases, and 2 bases lay in between. The germline V gene encodes CDR1 SGHNT and CDR2 YYREEE (reference sequence). CDR3 region: CASSLNYEQYF. DNA of the CDR3: TGTGCCAGCAGCTTGAACTACGAGCAGTACTTC.

The CDR3 DNA reads TGTGCCAGTAGTGGAATGTGGTACACTGAAGCTTTCTTT. Residues: CASSGMWYTEAFF. The chain combines TRBV19 with TRBJ1-1; D remains unclear. V was cut by 5 bases and J by 3 bases, with 10 bases left in between. The CDR3 is made up of 13 amino acids. Germline V lookup: CDR1 LNHDA, CDR2 SQIVND (reference sequence).